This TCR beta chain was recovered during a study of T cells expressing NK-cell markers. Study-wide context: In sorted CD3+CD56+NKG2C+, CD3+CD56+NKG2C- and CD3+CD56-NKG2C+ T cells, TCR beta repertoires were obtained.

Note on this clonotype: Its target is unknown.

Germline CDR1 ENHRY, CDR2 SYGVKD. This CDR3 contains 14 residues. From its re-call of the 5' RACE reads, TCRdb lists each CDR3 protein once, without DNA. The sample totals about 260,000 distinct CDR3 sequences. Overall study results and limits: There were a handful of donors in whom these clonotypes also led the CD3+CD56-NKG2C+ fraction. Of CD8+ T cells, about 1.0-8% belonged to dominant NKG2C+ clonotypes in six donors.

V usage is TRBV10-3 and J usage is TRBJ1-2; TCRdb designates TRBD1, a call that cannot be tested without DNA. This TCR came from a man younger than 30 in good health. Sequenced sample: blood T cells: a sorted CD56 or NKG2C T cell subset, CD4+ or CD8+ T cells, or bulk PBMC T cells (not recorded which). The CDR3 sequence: CAISPGQFNYGYTF.